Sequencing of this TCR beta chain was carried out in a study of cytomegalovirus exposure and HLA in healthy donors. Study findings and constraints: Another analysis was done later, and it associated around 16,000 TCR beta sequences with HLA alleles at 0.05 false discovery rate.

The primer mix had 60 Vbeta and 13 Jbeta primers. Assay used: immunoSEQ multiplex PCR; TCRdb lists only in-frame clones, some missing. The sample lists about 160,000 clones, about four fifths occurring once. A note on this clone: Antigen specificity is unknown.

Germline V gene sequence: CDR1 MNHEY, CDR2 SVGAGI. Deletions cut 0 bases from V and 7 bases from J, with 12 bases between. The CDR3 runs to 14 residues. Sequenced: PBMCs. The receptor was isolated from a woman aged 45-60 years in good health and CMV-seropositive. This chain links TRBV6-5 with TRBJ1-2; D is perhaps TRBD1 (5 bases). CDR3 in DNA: TGTGCCAGCAGTTACTCGGACACTTATGCTGGCTACACCTTC. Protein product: CASSYSDTYAGYTF.